These 17 T cell receptor beta chains were sequenced from one sample in a study of blood T cell repertoires in COVID-19. Sequencing was performed with immunoSEQ multiplex PCR; in TCRdb, only in-frame clones are kept and a portion is missing. Of just over 300,000 clones in the sample, approximately 84% are singletons; the top ten hold around 4.6%. Sequencing input: PBMCs or T cells enriched from blood (not recorded which). The receptors come from a man under 40 who had recovered from COVID-19.

The chain has TRBV6-6 and TRBJ1-5, with D perhaps matching TRBD1 (6 bases). CDR3 size: 16 residues. In germline, CDR1 is MNHNY, CDR2 SVGAGI (reference sequence). The V and J ends lost 6 bases and 4 bases respectively, with 19 bases between them. CDR3 bases: TGTGCCAGCAGCCGAGCCGGGGGGGGCGGAAATCAGCCCCAGCATTTT. It yields the protein CASSRAGGGGNQPQHF.

V usage is TRBV7-2 and J usage is TRBJ2-7; D remains ambiguous. The CDR3 totals 15 residues. The germline V gene encodes CDR1 SGHTA and CDR2 FQGNSA. The germline V and J ends were trimmed by 1 base and 0 bases, with 10 bases remaining between them. In nucleotides, the CDR3 is TGTGCCAGCAGCTTAGTCGTTTCGTCCTCCTACGAGCAGTACTTC. It codes for CASSLVVSSSYEQYF.

J is TRBJ2-7 and V is TRBV3-1 (or the pseudogene TRBV3-2); D not certain. The V end was cut by 4 bases, the J end by 5 bases, with 15 bases between. The CDR3 covers 14 residues. From germline, CDR1 is LGHDT and CDR2 YNNKEL (reference sequence). CDR3 sequence (DNA): TGTGCCAGCAGCCTCTCACCGAGGATCGACGAGCAGTACTTC. Translated: CASSLSPRIDEQYF.

The chain combines TRBV6-5 with TRBJ2-7; 9 positions match TRBD1. Trimming took 4 bases from V and 4 from J; bases not matched to a gene: 5. This CDR3 has 14 residues. CDR1 is MNHEY and CDR2 is SVGAGI in the germline V gene. The CDR3 region is CASSSGTGRYEQYF. The CDR3 DNA is TGTGCCAGCAGTTCCGGGACAGGGAGATACGAGCAGTACTTC.

The chain employs TRBV30 and TRBJ2-3, with 14 bases fitting TRBD2. This CDR3 comprises 20 residues. V was pared by 0 bases and J by 0 bases, with 11 bases of the junction left unmatched. The germline V gene has CDR1 GTSNPN and CDR2 SVGIG (reference sequence). As DNA, the CDR3 is TGTGCCTGGAGTGTAGAGTATAGACTAGCGGGAGGGGCTAGCACAGATACGCAGTATTTT. This codes for CAWSVEYRLAGGASTDTQYF.

This chain joins TRBV6-4 and TRBJ1-1, with 8 bases that match TRBD1. V lost 2 bases and J lost 5; bases outside the gene matches: 4. This CDR3 has 14 amino acids. CDR1 MRHNA and CDR2 SNTAGT come from the germline V gene. The CDR3 here is CASSDTDRGTEAFF. The CDR3 DNA sequence: TGTGCCAGCAGTGACACAGACAGGGGTACTGAAGCTTTCTTT.

The CDR3 DNA reads as TGTGCCAGCAGCTTAGGGGGTGGGAGAACTATCAATGAGCAGTTCTTC. It specifies CASSLGGGRTINEQFF. The genes are TRBV7-9 and TRBJ2-1; perhaps TRBD2 as D (5 bases). Trimming shortened V by 1 base and J by 6 bases, and 16 bases separated the two germline ends. The CDR3 consists of 16 residues. Germline-derived CDR1 and CDR2 are SEHNR and FQNEAQ (reference sequence).

The V and J genes are TRBV30 and TRBJ2-1; possibly TRBD1 for D (6 bases). CDR1 is GTSNPN and CDR2 is SVGIG in the germline V gene (reference sequence). There are 11 residues in the CDR3. V lost 3 bases to trimming and J lost 12 bases, with 12 bases between them. The CDR3 region is CAWSPGQRQFF. For the CDR3, the DNA is TGTGCCTGGAGCCCGGGACAAAGGCAGTTCTTC. The whole variable domain, remainder taken from reference TRBV30 and TRBJ2-1, is SQTIHQWPATLVQPVGSPLSLECTVEGTSNPNLYWYRQAAGRGLQLLFYSVGIGQISSEVPQNLSASRPQDRQFILSSKKLLLSDSGFYLCAWSPGQRQFFGPGTRLTVL.

The chain links TRBV18 to TRBJ1-1, with 8 bases matching TRBD1. The CDR3 has 15 amino acids. J lost 2 bases, V lost 4 bases, and 6 bases had no gene match. The germline V gene has CDR1 KGHSH and CDR2 LQKENI. CDR3 in amino acids: CASSRGQGGNTEAFF. The CDR3 DNA reads TGTGCCAGCTCACGAGGACAGGGAGGAAACACTGAAGCTTTCTTT.

This chain links TRBV6-4 with TRBJ1-2, with D uncertain. V lost 5 bases and J 4 bases, leaving 14 bases between the germline ends. CDR3 length: 14 amino acids. The V gene's germline CDR1 is MRHNA and CDR2 SNTAGT. The CDR3: CASSPLSSSYGYTF. The CDR3 region has the DNA TGTGCCAGCAGTCCCCTTTCGTCCTCCTATGGCTACACCTTC.

The V call is TRBV5-1, the J call TRBJ2-1; D gene ambiguous. The germline V gene has CDR1 SGHRS and CDR2 YFSETQ. CDR3 size: 14 residues. The V end lost 4 bases, the J end lost 8 bases, and 16 bases lay between the germline ends. CDR3 sequence: CASSAESFGYEQFF. DNA for the CDR3: TGCGCCAGCAGCGCGGAGTCTTTCGGCTATGAGCAGTTCTTC.

This clone turned up a few times. This chain joins TRBV12-3 or TRBV12-4 and TRBJ2-7; a weak D match, TRBD1 (5 bases). The CDR3 sequence is 13 residues long. V was trimmed by 3 bases and J by 0 bases, leaving 6 bases between them. The CDR3 nucleotides are TGTGCCAGCAGTTTCGACAGCTCCTACGAGCAGTACTTC. It encodes CASSFDSSYEQYF.

The chain links TRBV7-2 to TRBJ2-7; D unresolved. The CDR3 is 13 residues long. Between the trimmed V and J ends, which lost 4 bases and 1 base, there was a span of 8 bases. Germline V gene data show CDR1 as SGHTA and CDR2 as FQGNSA. In DNA, the CDR3 is TGTGCCAGCAGCTATCTGAGTTCCTACGAGCAGTACTTC. It yields the protein CASSYLSSYEQYF.

The chain links TRBV5-1 to TRBJ1-6; 7 nucleotides agree with TRBD1. CDR1 and CDR2 (germline): SGHRS, YFSETQ. J gave up 9 bases and V 7 bases, and 13 bases lay outside the gene matches. This CDR3 contains 15 residues. For the CDR3, the DNA is TGCGCCAGCTCCATAGAGGGGGCTTCGAGTTCACCCCTCCACTTT. It encodes CASSIEGASSSPLHF.

The rearrangement uses TRBV6-5 and TRBJ1-3, with D unresolved. Per the germline V gene, CDR1 is MNHEY and CDR2 is SVGAGI. CDR3 length: 16 residues. Trimming cost V 0 bases and J 4 bases, with 13 bases left between them. The CDR3 DNA reads TGTGCCAGCAGTTACTCTGCACAACCTCCAGGAAACACCATATATTTT. Residues: CASSYSAQPPGNTIYF.

This chain links TRBV6-6 with TRBJ2-7, with a possible D match to TRBD2 (5 bases). The CDR3 spans 14 residues. Germline V gene sequence: CDR1 MNHNY, CDR2 SVGAGI (reference sequence). V was shortened by 2 bases and J by 6 bases, with 14 bases between the two germline ends. The CDR3 nucleotides read TGTGCCAGCAGTTACCCGGGGAAGACCCTCGAGCAGTACTTC. Amino acids: CASSYPGKTLEQYF.

The V gene is TRBV4-1, the J gene TRBJ1-1, with D perhaps matching TRBD1 (6 bases). Germline CDR1 MGHRA, CDR2 YSYEKL. V was shortened by 0 bases and J by 5 bases, with 13 bases between the two germline ends. The CDR3 extends over 15 amino acids. This CDR3 reads CASSQDPGVGTEAFF. In DNA, the CDR3 is TGCGCCAGCAGCCAAGATCCAGGGGTTGGGACTGAAGCTTTCTTT.